This T cell receptor (beta chain) was obtained from a study of regulatory T cells in long-lasting Graves disease. Study summary: Those with persistent Graves' disease had received antithyroid drugs for over 5 years with positive TSH receptor antibodies. The study's findings and limits: New patients shared 800 to 1,000 public clonotypes, and persistent patients shared more, with a few thousand. Less diverse TCR repertoires were seen in persistent Graves' patients than in newly diagnosed ones.

Trimming took off 6 bases at V and 2 bases at J, with 29 bases between the two ends. The CDR3 runs 18 residues. Germline V gene data show CDR1 as DFQATT and CDR2 as SNEGSKA (reference sequence). In regard to this clonotype: Antigen unknown.

Time point of the sample: persistent/refractory GD, antithyroid drugs over 5 years with positive TRAb. RNA isolated from PBMCs was used to make the TCR library. Researchers made TCR beta libraries by using iRepertoire HTBI primers and running Arm-PCR on CDR3 regions. In TCRdb, the multiplex PCR reads were re-called with MiXCR into one record per CDR3 protein. The table records more than 350,000 distinct CDR3 sequences, 21% of them present only once. The chain employs TRBV20-1 and TRBJ2-7, with a tentative D call TRBD2 (5 bases). The source is a female donor with Graves disease. Here the sequenced sample was peripheral blood mononuclear cells (PBMCs), taken when the disease was refractory, from a patient treated with antithyroid drugs. The CDR3: CSAPPRRSRAQLTYEQYF. Here the CDR3 DNA reads TGCAGTGCCCCGCCCAGGAGGTCACGGGCTCAATTGACCTACGAGCAGTACTTC.